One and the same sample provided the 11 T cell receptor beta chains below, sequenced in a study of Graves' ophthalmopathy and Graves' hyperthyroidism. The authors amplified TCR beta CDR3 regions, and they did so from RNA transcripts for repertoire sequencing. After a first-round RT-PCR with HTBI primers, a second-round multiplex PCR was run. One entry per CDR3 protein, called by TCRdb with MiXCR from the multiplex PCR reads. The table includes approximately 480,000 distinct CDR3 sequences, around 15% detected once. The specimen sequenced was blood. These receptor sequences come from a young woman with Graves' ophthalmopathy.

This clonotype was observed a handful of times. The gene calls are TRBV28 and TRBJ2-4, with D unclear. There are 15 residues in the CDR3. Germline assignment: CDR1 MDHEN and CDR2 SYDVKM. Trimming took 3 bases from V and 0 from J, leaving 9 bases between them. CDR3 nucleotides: TGTGCCAGCAGTTTCCAGGAGAGAGCCAAAAACATTCAGTACTTC. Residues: CASSFQERAKNIQYF.

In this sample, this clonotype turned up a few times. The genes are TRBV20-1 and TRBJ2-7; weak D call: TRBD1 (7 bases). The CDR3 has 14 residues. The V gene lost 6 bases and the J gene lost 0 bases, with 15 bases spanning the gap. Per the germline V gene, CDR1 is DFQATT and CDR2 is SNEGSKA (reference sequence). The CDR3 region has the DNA TGCAGTGCCCCCGGGACAGCGGGCTCCTACGAGCAGTACTTC. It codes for CSAPGTAGSYEQYF.

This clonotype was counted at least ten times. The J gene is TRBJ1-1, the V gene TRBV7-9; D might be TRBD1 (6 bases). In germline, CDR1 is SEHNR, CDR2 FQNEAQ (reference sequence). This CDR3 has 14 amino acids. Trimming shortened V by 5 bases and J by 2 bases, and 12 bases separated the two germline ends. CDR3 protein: CASSRGQPNTEAFF. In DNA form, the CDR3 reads TGTGCCAGCAGCCGCGGACAGCCAAACACTGAAGCTTTCTTT. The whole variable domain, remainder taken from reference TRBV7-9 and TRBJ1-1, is DTGVSQNPRHKITKRGQNVTFRCDPISEHNRLYWYRQTLGQGPEFLTYFQNEAQLEKSRLLSDRFSAERPKGSFSTLEIQRTEQGDSAMYLCASSRGQPNTEAFFGQGTRLTVV.

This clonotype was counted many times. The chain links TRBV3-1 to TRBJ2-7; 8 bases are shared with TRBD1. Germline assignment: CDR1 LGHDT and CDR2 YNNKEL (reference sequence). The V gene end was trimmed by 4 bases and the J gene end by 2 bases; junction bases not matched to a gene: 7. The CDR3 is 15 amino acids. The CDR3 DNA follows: TGTGCCAGCAGCCCCTCTCCGACAGGGGCCTACGAGCAGTACTTC. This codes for CASSPSPTGAYEQYF.

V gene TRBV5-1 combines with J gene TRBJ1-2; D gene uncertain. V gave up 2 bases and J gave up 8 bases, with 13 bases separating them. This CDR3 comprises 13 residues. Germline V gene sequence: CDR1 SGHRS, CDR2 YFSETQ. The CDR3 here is CASSFSQASGYTF. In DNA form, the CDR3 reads TGCGCCAGCAGCTTCAGTCAAGCGAGCGGCTACACCTTC. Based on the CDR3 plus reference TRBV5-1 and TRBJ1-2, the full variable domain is KAGVTQTPRYLIKTRGQQVTLSCSPISGHRSVSWYQQTPGQGLQFLFEYFSETQRNKGNFPGRFSGRQFSNSRSEMNVSTLELGDSALYLCASSFSQASGYTFGSGTRLTVV.

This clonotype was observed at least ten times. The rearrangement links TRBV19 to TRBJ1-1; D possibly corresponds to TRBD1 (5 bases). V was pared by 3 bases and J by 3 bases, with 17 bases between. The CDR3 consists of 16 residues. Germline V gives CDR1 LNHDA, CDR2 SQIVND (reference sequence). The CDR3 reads CASSIGPGREYTEAFF. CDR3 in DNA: TGTGCCAGTAGTATCGGGCCAGGGAGAGAGTACACTGAAGCTTTCTTT.

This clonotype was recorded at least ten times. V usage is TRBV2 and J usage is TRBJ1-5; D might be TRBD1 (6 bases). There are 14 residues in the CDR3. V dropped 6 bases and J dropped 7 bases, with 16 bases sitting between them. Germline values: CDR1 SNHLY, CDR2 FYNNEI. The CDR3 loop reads CASRETGIRQPQHF. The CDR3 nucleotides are TGTGCCAGCAGAGAAACAGGGATTCGGCAGCCCCAGCATTTT.

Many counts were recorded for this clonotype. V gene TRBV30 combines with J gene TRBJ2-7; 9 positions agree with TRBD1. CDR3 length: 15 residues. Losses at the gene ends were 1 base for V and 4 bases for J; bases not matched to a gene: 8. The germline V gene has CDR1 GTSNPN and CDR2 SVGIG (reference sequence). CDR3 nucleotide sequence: TGTGCCTGGAGTGAGGGACAGGGAAGGATATACGAGCAGTACTTC. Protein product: CAWSEGQGRIYEQYF.

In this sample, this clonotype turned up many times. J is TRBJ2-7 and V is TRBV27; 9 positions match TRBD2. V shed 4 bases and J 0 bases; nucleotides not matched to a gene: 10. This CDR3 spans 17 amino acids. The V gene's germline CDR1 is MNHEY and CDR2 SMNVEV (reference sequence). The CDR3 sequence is CASSSPSLTSGSYEQYF. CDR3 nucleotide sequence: TGTGCCAGCAGTTCACCCTCCCTGACTAGCGGCTCCTACGAGCAGTACTTC.

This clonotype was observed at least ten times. As DNA, the CDR3 is TGTGCCAGCCGAGGGGGAGGCACTGAAGCTTTCTTT. Its protein is CASRGGGTEAFF. The chain links TRBV6-1 to TRBJ1-1; D might be TRBD1 (6 bases). The CDR3 is 12 amino acids. Germline V gives CDR1 MNHNS, CDR2 SASEGT. V lost 8 bases and J lost 4, with 11 bases in between.

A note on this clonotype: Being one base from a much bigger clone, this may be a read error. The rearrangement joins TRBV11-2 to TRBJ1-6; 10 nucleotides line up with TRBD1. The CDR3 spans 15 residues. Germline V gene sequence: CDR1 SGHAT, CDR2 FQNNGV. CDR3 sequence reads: CASGLLDRGPSPLHF. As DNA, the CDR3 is TGTGCCAGCGGCTTACTTGACAGGGGGCCTTCACCCCTCCACTTT.